These T cell receptor beta chains were read from a single sample in a study of identifying expanded T cells in peripheral blood. The method was immunoSEQ multiplex PCR; TCRdb's version includes in-frame clones alone and lacks a portion of them. The sample records approximately 94,000 clones, about 87% being singletons. Specimen: blood. The receptors shown here come from a person aged 18-70 years in good health. The CDR3 runs from the conserved cysteine through the conserved F or W. The order of the fields is clone size, D gene, V gene, J gene, CDR3 DNA, CDR3 protein. The D gene is left open where the match is weak. Rows give clone size only sometimes, using once, few, many, or a class for an expanded clone.

abundance: .
d_gene: .
v_gene: TRBV30
j_gene: TRBJ1-3
CDR3nt: TGTGCCGGGGGAGGTTTTGCGTCTGGAAACACCATATATTTT
CDR3aa: CAGGGFASGNTIYF

abundance: once
d_gene: TRBD1
v_gene: TRBV6-5
j_gene: TRBJ1-2
CDR3nt: TGTGCCAGCAGTCGGACAGGGGGAAACTATGGCTACACCTTC
CDR3aa: CASSRTGGNYGYTF

abundance: once
d_gene: TRBD2
v_gene: TRBV10-3
j_gene: TRBJ2-7
CDR3nt: TGTGCCACCGGGATAGCGGGATTAGCCTACGAGCAGTACTTC
CDR3aa: CATGIAGLAYEQYF

abundance: .
d_gene: .
v_gene: TRBV2
j_gene: TRBJ2-7
CDR3nt: TGTGCCAGCATACTTTTTCCCTTCTACGAGCAGTACTTC
CDR3aa: CASILFPFYEQYF

abundance: .
d_gene: TRBD2
v_gene: TRBV4-2
j_gene: TRBJ2-7
CDR3nt: TGTGCCAGCAGCCAAGACGATTATAGCGGGGCCCGCTTC
CDR3aa: CASSQDDYSGARF

abundance: .
d_gene: .
v_gene: TRBV2
j_gene: TRBJ2-2
CDR3nt: TGTGCCAGCAAGGGGGAAGGATCCGGGGAGCTGTTTTTT
CDR3aa: CASKGEGSGELFF

abundance: .
d_gene: .
v_gene: TRBV27
j_gene: TRBJ2-1
CDR3nt: TGTGCCAGCAGTTTAGACAGGGAGGATGAGCAGTTCTTC
CDR3aa: CASSLDREDEQFF

abundance: .
d_gene: TRBD2
v_gene: TRBV9
j_gene: TRBJ2-3
CDR3nt: TGTGCCAGCAGCTTTGGGACTAGCGGGAGGGGGGCAGATACGCAGTATTTT
CDR3aa: CASSFGTSGRGADTQYF

abundance: once
d_gene: .
v_gene: TRBV27
j_gene: TRBJ1-5
CDR3nt: TGTGCCAGCAGTCCCACCCTAGAGGTCTATCAGCCCCAGCATTTT
CDR3aa: CASSPTLEVYQPQHF

abundance: .
d_gene: .
v_gene: TRBV28
j_gene: TRBJ1-6
CDR3nt: TGTGCCATACGGGGGAGCTCCTATAATTCACCCCTCCACTTT
CDR3aa: CAIRGSSYNSPLHF

abundance: .
d_gene: .
v_gene: TRBV7-8
j_gene: TRBJ2-7
CDR3nt: TGTGCCAGCAGCTTACAAGGGAGCGAGCAGTACTTC
CDR3aa: CASSLQGSEQYF

abundance: few
d_gene: TRBD1
v_gene: TRBV5-4
j_gene: TRBJ1-2
CDR3nt: TGTGCCAGCAGCTTACCCGGACAGGAAGCTAACTATGGCTACACCTTC
CDR3aa: CASSLPGQEANYGYTF

abundance: .
d_gene: TRBD1
v_gene: TRBV7-8
j_gene: TRBJ2-6
CDR3nt: TGTGCCAGCAGCCTACGACAGGGTTCTGGGGCCAACGTCCTGACTTTC
CDR3aa: CASSLRQGSGANVLTF

abundance: once
d_gene: .
v_gene: TRBV25-1
j_gene: TRBJ1-1
CDR3nt: TGTGCCAGCAACCGCCGGGGCCACTCTGAAGCTTTCTTT
CDR3aa: CASNRRGHSEAFF

abundance: .
d_gene: .
v_gene: TRBV20-1
j_gene: TRBJ1-2
CDR3nt: TGCAGTGCTAGCACTGCGGTAGGCTACACCTTC
CDR3aa: CSASTAVGYTF

abundance: .
d_gene: .
v_gene: TRBV4-2
j_gene: TRBJ1-2
CDR3nt: TGTGCCAGCAGCCAAGACCCTGCAGGGCGCTATGGCTACACCTTC
CDR3aa: CASSQDPAGRYGYTF

abundance: .
d_gene: .
v_gene: TRBV30
j_gene: TRBJ1-2
CDR3nt: TGTGCCTGGAGTGAGGTCGGGGGGCAGTTGATCTATGGCTACACCTTC
CDR3aa: CAWSEVGGQLIYGYTF

abundance: .
d_gene: TRBD1
v_gene: TRBV6-5
j_gene: TRBJ1-1
CDR3nt: TGTGCCAGCAGTTACTCGGGACAGATACACACTGAAGCTTTCTTT
CDR3aa: CASSYSGQIHTEAFF

abundance: .
d_gene: .
v_gene: TRBV7-9
j_gene: TRBJ1-3
CDR3nt: TGTGCCAGCAGCTTAGCGGGTAGTGGAAACACCATATATTTT
CDR3aa: CASSLAGSGNTIYF

abundance: .
d_gene: TRBD1
v_gene: TRBV19
j_gene: TRBJ2-6
CDR3nt: TGTGCCAGTAGTATTAGGAGACAGGGTAGCCTGCTCTCTGGGGCCAACGTCCTGACTTTC
CDR3aa: CASSIRRQGSLLSGANVLTF

abundance: medium-sized
d_gene: .
v_gene: TRBV7-6
j_gene: TRBJ1-4
CDR3nt: TGTGCCAGCAGCTTAGAATCGGGGCCAACTAATGAAAAACTGTTTTTT
CDR3aa: CASSLESGPTNEKLFF

abundance: .
d_gene: .
v_gene: TRBV7-3
j_gene: TRBJ2-3
CDR3nt: TGTGCCAGCAGCCCCGGACAGTCTAGCACAGATACGCAGTATTTT
CDR3aa: CASSPGQSSTDTQYF

abundance: once
d_gene: .
v_gene: TRBV27
j_gene: TRBJ1-6
CDR3nt: TGTGCCAGCAGTTTTTCAGTTGATTCACCCCTCCACTTT
CDR3aa: CASSFSVDSPLHF

abundance: .
d_gene: .
v_gene: TRBV5-1
j_gene: TRBJ1-1
CDR3nt: TGCGCCAGCAGCTGGACTGGGGCAGCCAGTATCGGTCCTGAAGCTTTCTTT
CDR3aa: CASSWTGAASIGPEAFF

abundance: .
d_gene: TRBD2
v_gene: TRBV11-2
j_gene: TRBJ2-3
CDR3nt: TGTGCCAGCTCCTCCGGGACTAGCGGGGGGGTGACGCAGTATTTT
CDR3aa: CASSSGTSGGVTQYF

abundance: .
d_gene: TRBD1
v_gene: TRBV27
j_gene: TRBJ1-2
CDR3nt: TGTGCCAGCAGCTCCAGGGGGGGCTATGGCTACACCTTC
CDR3aa: CASSSRGGYGYTF

abundance: .
d_gene: .
v_gene: TRBV19
j_gene: TRBJ1-5
CDR3nt: TGTGCCAGTAGGACACCCGGGGGTCAGCCCCAGCATTTT
CDR3aa: CASRTPGGQPQHF

abundance: .
d_gene: .
v_gene: TRBV19
j_gene: TRBJ1-1
CDR3nt: TGTGCCAGTAGTCTTAGGCCGAACACTGAAGCTTTCTTT
CDR3aa: CASSLRPNTEAFF

abundance: .
d_gene: .
v_gene: TRBV14
j_gene: TRBJ1-6
CDR3nt: TGTGCCAGCAGCCAAAATAGGGATTCACCCCTCCACTTT
CDR3aa: CASSQNRDSPLHF

abundance: .
d_gene: TRBD2
v_gene: TRBV19
j_gene: TRBJ2-1
CDR3nt: TGTGCCAGTAGTTCCGGGACTACAAATGAGCAGTTCTTC
CDR3aa: CASSSGTTNEQFF

abundance: .
d_gene: TRBD1
v_gene: TRBV6-5
j_gene: TRBJ1-6
CDR3nt: TGTGCCAGCAGCGCTAGGGGGCAGAATTCACCCCTCCACTTT
CDR3aa: CASSARGQNSPLHF

abundance: .
d_gene: TRBD1
v_gene: TRBV29-1
j_gene: TRBJ2-2
CDR3nt: TGCAGCGTTGACAGGGGGTACACCGGGGAGCTGTTTTTT
CDR3aa: CSVDRGYTGELFF

abundance: .
d_gene: .
v_gene: TRBV2
j_gene: TRBJ2-2
CDR3nt: TGTGCCAGCAGTACAGAGAACACCGGGGAGCTGTTTTTT
CDR3aa: CASSTENTGELFF